This T cell receptor beta chain comes out of a study of early T cells in non-severe SARS-CoV-2 infection (dated by TCRdb to about 2021). Broadly, across the study: Because TCR sequencing was done on bulk RNA from unsorted whole blood, the alpha and beta chains could not be paired.

In regard to this clonotype: Its target antigen remains unknown. This may come from a read error, since a much larger clone is one base off.

The library was obtained by 5' RACE. The instrument given in TCRdb is NextSeq 500. To correct for sequencing error and PCR bias, the TCR library protocol tagged individual cDNA molecules with unique molecular identifiers. Both TCR alpha and beta chains were sequenced, and tight co-correlation was observed between alpha and beta sequence abundances in each sample. Concerning the study's data processing: Decombinator V4 was used to annotate the V gene, J gene and CDR3 of the TCR sequences. Expanded TCRs were defined as changing significantly between any two time points under a Poisson model with p below 0.0001. TCR abundances were normalised to the total number of TCRs sequenced in each sample and reported as counts per million. MAIT TCRs were defined by TRAV1-2 paired with TRAJ12, TRAJ20 or TRAJ33, and iNKT TCRs by TRAV10 paired with TRAJ18. A search of VDJdb, accessed on 1 November 2021, was run for TCRs annotated to CMV, EBV and SARS-CoV-2, with TCRs annotated for multiple antigens excluded. The public reads were run again by TCRdb, first through fastp at Q25 and then through MiXCR, and only productive beta chains were kept. Each entry is one CDR3 protein sequence, shown with its most common DNA and genes. TCRdb's processing, not the study's, gives the V and J calls here. The sample table contains 30,000 to 45,000 distinct CDR3 sequences; only one count was recorded for approximately 10% of them. The ten most abundant clones make up about 12% of the sample.

V is shortened by 7 bases, J by 1 base, and the region joining them spans 16 bases. Measured from the cysteine to the phenylalanine, the CDR3 is 15 residues long. The retained sequence is limited to the CDR3, 45 bases, with the frame set at the first base. What the research found in general, with its limitations: VDJdb matching was skewed toward anti-spike CD8 responses, so virus-specific expansions were likely underestimated and private and CD4 specificities were missed.

Set within a cohort of healthcare workers in London, UK, this nested case-control study involved weekly PCR testing of nasopharyngeal swabs along with blood sampling. Healthcare workers were enrolled in the week of the UK lockdown, from 23 to 31 March 2020, and were followed every week for up to about 15 weeks. This receptor was identified in an adult who was a healthcare worker with PCR-confirmed SARS-CoV-2 infection or an uninfected control (not recorded which). Sample: whole blood. The receptor chain draws on TRBV12-3 or TRBV12-4 and TRBJ1-1; a weak D assignment points to TRBD1 (5 bases agree). Here is the DNA: TGTGCCAGCAATCAGGGAGCGGGCCAGAACACTGAAGCTTTCTTT. This yields the protein CASNQGAGQNTEAFF.